Shown below are 18 T cell receptor beta chains from a single sample sequenced in a study of blood T cell repertoires in COVID-19. Generated by immunoSEQ multiplex PCR, the TCRdb table keeps only in-frame clones and is missing some. Of tens of thousands of clones in the sample, about 88% were seen once. Sequenced sample: peripheral blood. Source of these receptors: a man aged 40-55 years with acute or convalescent COVID-19.

The V gene is TRBV9, the J gene TRBJ2-5; possible D gene TRBD1, 6 bases. The V gene's germline CDR1 is SGDLS and CDR2 YYNGEE. The CDR3 covers 14 residues. The V end lost 4 bases, the J end lost 4 bases, and 14 bases lay between the germline ends. CDR3 coding DNA: TGTGCCAGCAGCCGAATACAGGGCGGAGAGACCCAGTACTTC. Translation gives CASSRIQGGETQYF.

This chain joins TRBV7-9 and TRBJ1-2; 10 bases agree with TRBD1. Germline CDR1 reads SEHNR; CDR2 reads FQNEAQ (reference sequence). This CDR3 spans 14 amino acids. After removal of 5 bases from V and 6 bases from J, the junction contained 6 bases not matched to a gene. CDR3 bases: TGTGCCAGCAGCCTAGGACAGGGGGGTCATGGCTACACCTTC. This encodes CASSLGQGGHGYTF.

The CDR3 here is CASSPRAASGTGELFF. The CDR3, as DNA: TGTGCCAGCAGCCCGAGGGCGGCTAGCGGCACCGGGGAGCTGTTTTTT. The chain is built from TRBV5-6 and TRBJ2-2; 7 bases map to TRBD2. V shed 4 bases and J 4 bases; nucleotides not matched to a gene: 10. In germline, CDR1 is SGHDT, CDR2 YYEEEE. This CDR3 contains 16 residues.

CDR3 DNA sequence: TGCAGTGCTAGTCGGGACAGGGCATACGGTAATTCACCCCTCCACTTT. It translates to CSASRDRAYGNSPLHF. V gene TRBV20-1 combines with J gene TRBJ1-6; 9 positions agree with TRBD1. The germline V gene encodes CDR1 DFQATT and CDR2 SNEGSKA (reference sequence). The CDR3 spans 16 residues. The V and J ends lost 3 bases and 6 bases, in that order; junction bases with no gene match: 9.

J is TRBJ2-3 and V is TRBV5-1; 14 bases align to TRBD2. The CDR3 spans 18 residues. With V trimmed by 5 bases and J by 8 bases, 16 bases remained unmatched. CDR1 and CDR2 (germline): SGHRS, YFSETQ. CDR3 residues: CASRAQTPGLAGVGTQYF. The CDR3, as DNA: TGCGCCAGCAGGGCTCAAACCCCGGGACTAGCGGGAGTCGGTACGCAGTATTTT.

This chain links TRBV7-8 with TRBJ2-7, with D hard to call. This CDR3 spans 15 amino acids. V dropped 1 base and J dropped 1 base, with 11 bases sitting between them. CDR1 is SGHVS and CDR2 is FQNEAQ in the germline V gene. The CDR3 sequence is CASSLGAGISYEQYF. The CDR3 DNA sequence: TGTGCCAGCAGCTTAGGGGCAGGAATATCCTACGAGCAGTACTTC.

The CDR3 region has the DNA TGCGCCAGCAGCTTGGGCCCGGGACAGGGGATCGATGAGCAGTTCTTC. Its protein product is CASSLGPGQGIDEQFF. The chain links TRBV5-1 to TRBJ2-1, with 10 bases aligning to TRBD1. V shed 0 bases and J 8 bases; nucleotides not matched to a gene: 8. The CDR3 is 16 amino acids. The germline V gene encodes CDR1 SGHRS and CDR2 YFSETQ.

V usage is TRBV12-5 and J usage is TRBJ1-3, with unresolved D. This CDR3 contains 13 residues. From germline, CDR1 is LGHNT and CDR2 FRNRAP. Trimming removed 7 bases at V and 4 bases at J, with 11 bases between. The CDR3: CASVLRLGNTIYF. The DNA for the CDR3 is TGTGCTAGTGTTCTACGGTTGGGAAACACCATATATTTT.

This chain connects TRBV6-1 to TRBJ1-6, with 7 nucleotides matching TRBD1. The germline V gene has CDR1 MNHNS and CDR2 SASEGT. This CDR3 spans 16 amino acids. V shed 0 bases and J 8 bases; nucleotides not matched to a gene: 7. The CDR3 sequence is CASSEARGARDSPLHF. The DNA of the CDR3 is TGTGCCAGCAGTGAAGCCAGGGGGGCGCGGGATTCACCCCTCCACTTT.

This clone has only a few counts. The rearrangement links TRBV18 to TRBJ1-3, with 7 bases identical to TRBD1. The V gene end was trimmed by 6 bases and the J gene end by 0 bases; junction bases not matched to a gene: 8. The germline V gene has CDR1 KGHSH and CDR2 LQKENI. This CDR3 contains 16 residues. CDR3 amino acids: CASSLGQAFSGNTIYF. DNA for the CDR3: TGTGCCAGCTCCCTTGGACAGGCGTTCTCTGGAAACACCATATATTTT.

The V and J genes are TRBV30 and TRBJ2-7; 10 bases align to TRBD2. Trimming cost V 6 bases and J 0 bases; bases outside gene matches: 2. CDR3 length: 13 residues. Germline loops: CDR1 GTSNPN, CDR2 SVGIG (reference sequence). CDR3 amino acids: CACSGGFSYEQYF. As DNA, the CDR3 is TGTGCCTGTAGCGGGGGGTTCTCCTACGAGCAGTACTTC. Filled out from reference TRBV30 and TRBJ2-7, the complete variable domain reads SQTIHQWPATLVQPVGSPLSLECTVEGTSNPNLYWYRQAAGRGLQLLFYSVGIGQISSEVPQNLSASRPQDRQFILSSKKLLLSDSGFYLCACSGGFSYEQYFGPGTRLTVT.

V gene TRBV14 combines with J gene TRBJ1-1; 8 bases fit TRBD1. The length of the CDR3 is 19 residues. V dropped 1 base and J dropped 8; count of bases not matched to a gene: 21. CDR1 and CDR2 from the germline V gene are SGHDN and FVKESK. The CDR3, as DNA: TGTGCCAGCAGCCAAGGACAGAACGACAGGGGCCCACTTTATCTCGAAGCTTTCTTT. Amino acid sequence: CASSQGQNDRGPLYLEAFF.

The chain carries TRBV5-6 and TRBJ1-3; D perhaps matches TRBD1 (5 bases). Between the trimmed V and J ends, which lost 4 bases and 2 bases, there was a span of 19 bases. Looked up from germline, CDR1 is SGHDT and CDR2 is YYEEEE. The CDR3 sequence is 17 residues long. This chain's CDR3 is CASSPMGRAGTGNTIYF. In DNA, the CDR3 is TGTGCCAGCAGCCCAATGGGTCGGGCAGGGACTGGAAACACCATATATTTT.

CDR3: CASSQVKRAAAGDEKLFF. The CDR3 DNA reads TGTGCCAGCAGCCAAGTAAAAAGGGCGGCAGCGGGGGATGAAAAACTGTTTTTT. This sequence joins TRBV4-2 and TRBJ1-4; D might be TRBD1 (5 bases). The CDR3 runs to 18 residues. Trimming removed 1 base from V and 6 bases from J, with 21 bases in between. Germline loops: CDR1 LGHNA, CDR2 YNFKEQ.

The rearrangement joins TRBV14 to TRBJ1-1; D perhaps matches TRBD1 (6 bases). CDR3 length: 13 amino acids. Trimming took off 8 bases at V and 0 bases at J, with 10 bases between the two ends. The germline CDR1 and CDR2 sequences are SGHDN and FVKESK. CDR3 loop: CASQGGMNTEAFF. The CDR3 DNA follows: TGTGCCAGCCAAGGGGGTATGAACACTGAAGCTTTCTTT.

This chain uses TRBV30 with TRBJ2-7; TRBD2 matches 11 bases. Germline CDR1 and CDR2: GTSNPN and SVGIG (reference sequence). The V and J ends lost 3 bases and 2 bases, in that order; junction bases with no gene match: 6. The CDR3 loop spans 15 amino acids. This CDR3 is CAWRIGGLAAYEQYF. The CDR3 DNA sequence: TGTGCCTGGAGGATAGGGGGACTAGCGGCCTACGAGCAGTACTTC.

The chain joins TRBV27 to TRBJ1-2; a weak D match, TRBD1 (5 bases). The CDR3 has 15 amino acids. CDR1 is MNHEY, CDR2 SMNVEV, per germline (reference sequence). Deletions cut 5 bases from V and 4 bases from J, with 17 bases between. The CDR3 protein is CASSTYLGGGYGYTF. CDR3 coding DNA: TGTGCCAGCAGTACCTATTTGGGGGGGGGCTATGGCTACACCTTC.

This chain connects TRBV6-1 to TRBJ1-5; D call uncertain. V gave up 3 bases and J gave up 11 bases, with 8 bases separating them. This CDR3 region has 11 residues. Looked up from germline, CDR1 is MNHNS and CDR2 is SASEGT. The CDR3 is CASSERQTQHF. The DNA of the CDR3 is TGTGCCAGCAGTGAGAGGCAGACCCAGCATTTT.